This T cell receptor beta chain stems from a study of memory CD4+ T cells and cytomegalovirus serostatus. TCRdb's copy holds only in-frame clones and misses some; the assay was immunoSEQ multiplex PCR. This table has about 58,000 clones, approximately 77% appearing once. The sort gate was single viable CD3+CD4+CD8-CD45RO+ cells for memory CD4+ T cells. V was pared by 2 bases and J by 8 bases, with 4 bases between. Germline CDR1 is MNHEY and CDR2 is SVGAGI. This CDR3 comprises 11 residues. The clonotype was recovered from an adult in good health and CMV-seronegative. Some clones in this sample may be carry-over from other donors' samples. V is TRBV6-5 and J is TRBJ2-1; D is undetermined. Material for sequencing was memory CD4+ T cells from blood. CDR3 in DNA: TGTGCCAGCAGTTACGGTCATGAGCAGTTCTTC. Amino acids: CASSYGHEQFF.